This T cell receptor beta chain was documented in a study of CD8+ T cells in alopecia areata. Overall study results and limits: Among patients, TCR sharing was less clear than in mice, a difference possibly due in part to HLA diversity in the patient population. Lesional tissue from the scalp (especially in alopecia totalis/universalis) showed higher clonality than normal scalp.

This CDR3 comprises 16 residues. The trim removed 0 bases at V and 2 bases at J, leaving 7 bases unmatched. Germline V CDR1 and CDR2: SGDLS, YYNGEE. The sequencing template was cDNA reverse transcribed from extracted RNA. The table came from immunoSEQ multiplex PCR; TCRdb's copy has only in-frame clones and leaves some out. The data contain roughly 150,000 clones, roughly 64% of them singletons. Notes on this clone: The antigen is undetermined.

Cell sorting was applied to PBMCs, and CD4+ and CD8+ T cells were collected. Sequencing was performed on CD4+ T cells sorted from blood, taken at week 0. This TCR came from a human donor with alopecia areata. The chain links TRBV9 to TRBJ1-2, with TRBD1 matching over 7 bases. In nucleotides, the CDR3 is TGTGCCAGCAGCGTAGCTGAAGAGGGGGCAAACTATGGCTACACCTTC. It translates to CASSVAEEGANYGYTF.